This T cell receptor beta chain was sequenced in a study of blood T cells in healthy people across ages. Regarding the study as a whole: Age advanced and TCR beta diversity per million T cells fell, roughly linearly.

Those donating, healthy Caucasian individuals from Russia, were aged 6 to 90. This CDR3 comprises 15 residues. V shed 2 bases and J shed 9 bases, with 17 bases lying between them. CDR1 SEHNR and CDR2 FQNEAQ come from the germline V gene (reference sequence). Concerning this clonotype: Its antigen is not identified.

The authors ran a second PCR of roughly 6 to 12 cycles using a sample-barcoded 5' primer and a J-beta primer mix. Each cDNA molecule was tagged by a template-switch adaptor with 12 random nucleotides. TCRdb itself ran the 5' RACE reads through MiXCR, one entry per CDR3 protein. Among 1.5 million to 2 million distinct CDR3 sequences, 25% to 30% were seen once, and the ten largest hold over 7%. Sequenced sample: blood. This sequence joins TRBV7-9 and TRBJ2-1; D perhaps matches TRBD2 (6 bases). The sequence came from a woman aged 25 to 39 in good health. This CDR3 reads CASSLLRLASPEQFF. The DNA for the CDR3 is TGTGCCAGCAGCTTACTGCGGCTAGCGTCCCCTGAGCAGTTCTTC.